This T cell receptor beta chain was obtained from a study of blood T cell repertoires in COVID-19. Original processing notes: Estimation of nucleated cell counts was performed using reference gene primer amplification. The repertoire was sequenced with immunoSEQ multiplex PCR; TCRdb's copy has only in-frame clones and lacks some. The V and J calls and clone size were taken over from that table, and D and trimming were inferred from the DNA. The sample contains fewer than 400,000 clones, roughly 86% of which appear only once. The CDR3 is 14 amino acids. V dropped 7 bases and J dropped 4; count of bases not matched to a gene: 9. Germline V lookup: CDR1 LNHDA, CDR2 SQIVND (reference sequence). Participants spanned ages roughly 18 to 95 years and resided in 20 to 30 US areas. Cohorts were determined from participant-reported clinical history.

Sequenced material: PBMCs or T cells enriched from blood (not recorded which). The receptor comes from a woman aged 25 to 39 who had recovered from COVID-19. This chain connects TRBV19 to TRBJ1-2; 7 nucleotides align to TRBD1. The CDR3 is CASKSGGQSYGYTF. CDR3 nucleotide sequence: TGTGCCAGTAAGAGCGGGGGACAGAGCTATGGCTACACCTTC.